This T cell receptor beta chain was found in a study of post-analysis software for immune sequencing data. Across the whole study: In terms of disease course, relapsing-remitting, secondary progressive and progressive-relapsing multiple sclerosis were included. General study points: Versus controls, multiple sclerosis patients showed significantly lower diversity (normalized Chao1).

In regard to this clonotype: Antigen: not known.

Prepared TCR beta cDNA libraries contained unique molecular identifiers. Yield was 450,000 to 650,000 cDNA molecules from 1 to 10 million T cells. TCRdb used MiXCR to reprocess the PCR reads, holding one entry per CDR3 protein. The sample yields about 500,000 distinct CDR3 sequences, under 55% seen once. The sequenced sample consisted of blood. The clonotype comes from a girl aged 10 to 17 with multiple sclerosis.

CDR3 sequence: CASSQDPSASGYNEQFF. CDR3 DNA sequence: TGTGCCAGCAGCCAAGATCCATCGGCTAGCGGCTACAATGAGCAGTTCTTC. V gene TRBV4-2 combines with J gene TRBJ2-1, with TRBD2 matching over 7 bases. The CDR3 sequence is 17 residues long. Germline assignment: CDR1 LGHNA and CDR2 YNFKEQ. With 0 bases clipped from V and 3 bases from J, the junction kept 8 bases outside the gene matches.